This T cell receptor (beta chain) was captured in a study of OX40 agonist ivuxolimab in advanced cancers. Study-wide background: Partial responses were observed in three patients, of whom one had hepatocellular carcinoma and two had cutaneous melanoma.

This CDR3 region has 12 residues. Germline V gives CDR1 MDHEN, CDR2 SYDVKM. V was trimmed by 5 bases and J by 1 base, leaving 5 bases between them. Generated by immunoSEQ multiplex PCR, the TCRdb table keeps only in-frame clones and is missing some. The repertoire holds 79,000 or so clones, with under 95% as singletons. General study findings and limits: CD8+ T cells averaged more expanded clones than CD4+.

Comment on this clone: Antigen: not known.

This TCR was recovered from an adult with an advanced solid tumor such as melanoma, head and neck, liver or kidney cancer. V gene TRBV28 combines with J gene TRBJ1-1; D is undetermined. Specimen: CD4+ or CD8+ T cells sorted from blood, collected in a trial of the OX40 agonist ivuxolimab. CDR3 loop: CASSDQNTEAFF. In DNA form, the CDR3 reads TGTGCCAGCAGTGACCAGAACACTGAAGCTTTCTTT.